These 2 T cell receptor beta chains share one sample of origin, sequenced in a study of shared clonotypes between healthy human individuals. Produced via immunoSEQ multiplex PCR; TCRdb's table is partial and in-frame only. The top ten clones hold over 0.1% of a sample with 2 million to 2.5 million clones, approximately 94% of them seen once. What was sequenced was naive CD4+ T cells sorted from blood. Noted subset: CD45RA+ positively selected. These receptors all stem from a man between 18 and 29 years old in good health.

This chain links TRBV2 with TRBJ2-5; 14 positions match TRBD2. Germline loops: CDR1 SNHLY, CDR2 FYNNEI. V lost 6 bases and J lost 7; bases outside the gene matches: 7. The CDR3 has 15 amino acids. The CDR3 region is CASRGTSGGKGTQYF. For the CDR3, the DNA is TGTGCCAGCAGGGGGACTAGCGGGGGAAAAGGGACCCAGTACTTC.

V usage is TRBV19 and J usage is TRBJ1-2; D is uncertain. The CDR3 contains 16 residues. Trimming left V 2 bases short and J 3 bases short, with 16 bases between. CDR1 is LNHDA, CDR2 SQIVND, per germline (reference sequence). Here the CDR3 DNA reads TGTGCCAGTAGTATACCCAGGTTTGAGGGCCACTATGGCTACACCTTC. Amino acids: CASSIPRFEGHYGYTF.